Given below is one T cell receptor beta chain in context. As yet, its antigen is unknown. The sample belongs to a study of T-cell memory formation after mild COVID-19. Study details: Among the donors, TCR clusters were largely specific to each donor. Overall study results and limits: Day 15 to 85 contractors were CD4/CD8 balanced; later expanders leaned CD4+. Memory from before infection featured some responding clones, which suggests cross-reactive memory joined.

TCRdb passed the 5' RACE reads through MiXCR, listing each CDR3 protein once. This table holds roughly 48,000 distinct CDR3 sequences, roughly 27% found once. CDR3 length: 12 amino acids. Germline-derived CDR1 and CDR2 are LNHDA and SQIVND (reference sequence). The V end was cut by 4 bases, the J end by 7 bases, with 10 bases between. The V call is TRBV19, the J call TRBJ1-1; D may be TRBD1 (5 bases). This sequence originates from a man between 18 and 35 years old who had mild COVID-19 (a few samples of this study predate the infection). Cell type and time point are not known. Sequencing used PBMCs or a T cell subset sorted from them (not recorded which). The DNA of the CDR3 is TGTGCCAGTAGTACACGACAGAATGAAGCTTTCTTT. Amino acids: CASSTRQNEAFF.